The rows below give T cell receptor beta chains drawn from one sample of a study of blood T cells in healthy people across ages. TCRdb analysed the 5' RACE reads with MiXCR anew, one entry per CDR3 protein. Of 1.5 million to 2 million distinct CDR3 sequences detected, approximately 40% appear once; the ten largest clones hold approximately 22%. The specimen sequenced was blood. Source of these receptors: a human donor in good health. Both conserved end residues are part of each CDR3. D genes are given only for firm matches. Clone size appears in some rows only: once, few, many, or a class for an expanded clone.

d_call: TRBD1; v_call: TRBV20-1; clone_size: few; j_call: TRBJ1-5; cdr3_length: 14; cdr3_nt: TGCAGTGCTAGAGACAGGGGGTTAGGGCAGCCCCAGCATTTT; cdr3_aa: CSARDRGLGQPQHF
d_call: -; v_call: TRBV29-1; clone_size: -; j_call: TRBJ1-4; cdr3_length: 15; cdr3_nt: TGCAGCGTTCACGATTGGGGGTCCCCTAATGAAAAACTGTTTTTT; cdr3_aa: CSVHDWGSPNEKLFF
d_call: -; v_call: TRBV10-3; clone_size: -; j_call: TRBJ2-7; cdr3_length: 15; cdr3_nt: TGTGTCATCAGTGAAACCGGGACGCAATCCTACGAGCAGTACTTC; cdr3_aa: CVISETGTQSYEQYF
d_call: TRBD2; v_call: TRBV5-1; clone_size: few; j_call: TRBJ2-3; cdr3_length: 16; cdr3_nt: TGCGCCAGCAGCTTGGAAACTAGCGGGTGGGGAGATACGCAGTATTTT; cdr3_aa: CASSLETSGWGDTQYF
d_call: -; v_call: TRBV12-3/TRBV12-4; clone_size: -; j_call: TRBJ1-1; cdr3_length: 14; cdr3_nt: TGTGCCAGCAGTTGGGGGGTGATGAACACTGAAGCTTTCTTT; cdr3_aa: CASSWGVMNTEAFF
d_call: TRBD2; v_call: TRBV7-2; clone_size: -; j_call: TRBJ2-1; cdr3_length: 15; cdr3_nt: TGTGCCAGCAGCTTAATCTGGCGGGGGGTTAATGAGCAGTTCTTC; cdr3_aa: CASSLIWRGVNEQFF
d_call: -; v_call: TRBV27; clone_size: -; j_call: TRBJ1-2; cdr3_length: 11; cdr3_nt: TGTGCCAGCGGCGGCAACTATGGCTACACCTTC; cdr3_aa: CASGGNYGYTF
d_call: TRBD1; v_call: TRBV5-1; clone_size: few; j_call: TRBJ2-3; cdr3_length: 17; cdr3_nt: TGCGCCAGCAGCTTGCCGGTTGGGACAGGGGACACAGATACCCAGTATTTT; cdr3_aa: CASSLPVGTGDTDTQYF
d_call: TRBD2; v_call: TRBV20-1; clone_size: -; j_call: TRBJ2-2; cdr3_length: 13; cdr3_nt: TGCAGTGCTCGGCGGGGGATCACCGGGGAGCTGTTTTTT; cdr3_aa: CSARRGITGELFF
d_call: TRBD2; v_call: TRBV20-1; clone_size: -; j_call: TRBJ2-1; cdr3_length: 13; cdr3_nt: TGCAGTGCTGCGGGACTAACCTACAATGAGCAGTTCTTC; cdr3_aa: CSAAGLTYNEQFF
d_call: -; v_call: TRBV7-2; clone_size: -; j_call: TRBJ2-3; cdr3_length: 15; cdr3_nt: TGTGCCAGCAGCTTAGTGTGGGGGGGCGGAGATACGCAGTATTTT; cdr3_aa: CASSLVWGGGDTQYF
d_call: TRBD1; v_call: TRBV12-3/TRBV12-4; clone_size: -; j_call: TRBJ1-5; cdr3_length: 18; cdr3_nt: TGTGCCAGCAGCAACGGACAGGAGGGAGAATATAGCAATCAGCCCCAGCATTTT; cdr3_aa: CASSNGQEGEYSNQPQHF
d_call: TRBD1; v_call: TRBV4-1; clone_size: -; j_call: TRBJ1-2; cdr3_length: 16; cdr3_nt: TGCGCCAGCAGCCAAGTTGGGGACAGGGGGCGAGATGGCTACACCTTC; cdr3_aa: CASSQVGDRGRDGYTF
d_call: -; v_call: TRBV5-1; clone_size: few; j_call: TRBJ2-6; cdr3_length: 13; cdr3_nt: TGCGCCAGCCAAGACCCTGGGGCCAACGTCCTGACTTTC; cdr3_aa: CASQDPGANVLTF
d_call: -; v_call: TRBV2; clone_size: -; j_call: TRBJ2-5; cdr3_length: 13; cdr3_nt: TGTGCCAGCAGTGGGACTATCCGTGAGACCCAGTACTTC; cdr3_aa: CASSGTIRETQYF
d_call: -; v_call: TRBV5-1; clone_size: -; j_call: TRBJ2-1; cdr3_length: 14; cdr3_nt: TGCGCCAGCAGCTCGGACAGACCCTACAATGAGCAGTTCTTC; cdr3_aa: CASSSDRPYNEQFF
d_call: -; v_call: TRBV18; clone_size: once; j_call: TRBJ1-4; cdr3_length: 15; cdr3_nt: TGTGCCGGCTCACCACCGCGGCAGGGGAATGAAAAACTGTTTTTT; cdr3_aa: CAGSPPRQGNEKLFF
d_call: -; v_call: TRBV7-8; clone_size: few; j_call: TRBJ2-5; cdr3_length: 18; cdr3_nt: TGTGCCAGCAGCTTATATGGGGTGGGAACCTCAGACCAAGAGACCCAGTACTTC; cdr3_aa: CASSLYGVGTSDQETQYF
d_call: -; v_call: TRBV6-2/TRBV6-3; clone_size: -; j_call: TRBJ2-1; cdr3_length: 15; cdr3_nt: TGTGCCAGCAGTCTTAGCGGCCCCCTCTACAATGAGCAGTTCTTC; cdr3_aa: CASSLSGPLYNEQFF
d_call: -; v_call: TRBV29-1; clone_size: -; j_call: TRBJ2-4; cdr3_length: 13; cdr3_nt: TGCAGCGTCGACGAGGACCTTAGCGGTGAGCAGTACTTC; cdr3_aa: CSVDEDLSGEQYF
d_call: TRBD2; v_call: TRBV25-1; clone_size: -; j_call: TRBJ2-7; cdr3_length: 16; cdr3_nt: TGTGCCAGCAGTGAATATCGGGGCGGGGGGAACTACGAGCAGTACTTC; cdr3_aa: CASSEYRGGGNYEQYF
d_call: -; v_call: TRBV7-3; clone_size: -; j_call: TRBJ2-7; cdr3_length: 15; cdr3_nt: TGTGCCAGCAGCCCATGGGGGGGGCCTTCTCGGGAGCAGTACTTC; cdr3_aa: CASSPWGGPSREQYF
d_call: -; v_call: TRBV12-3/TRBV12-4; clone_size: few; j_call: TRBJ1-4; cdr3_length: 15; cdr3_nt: TGTGCCAGCACCGCCACCGAGGGGGCTAATGAAAAACTGTTTTTT; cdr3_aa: CASTATEGANEKLFF
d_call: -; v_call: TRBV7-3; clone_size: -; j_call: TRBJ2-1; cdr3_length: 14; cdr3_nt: TGTGCCAGCAGCTTAGAGGCAGCTTCAGAGACCCAGTTCTTC; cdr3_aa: CASSLEAASETQFF
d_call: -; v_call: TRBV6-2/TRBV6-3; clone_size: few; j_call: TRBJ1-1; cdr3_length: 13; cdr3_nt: TGTGCCAGCGGGTCTGACTGGAACACTGAAGCTTTCTTT; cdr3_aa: CASGSDWNTEAFF
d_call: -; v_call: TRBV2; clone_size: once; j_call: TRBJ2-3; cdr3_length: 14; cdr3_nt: TGTGCCAGCGCCGTCGCGGCTAGCACAGATACGCAGTATTTT; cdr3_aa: CASAVAASTDTQYF
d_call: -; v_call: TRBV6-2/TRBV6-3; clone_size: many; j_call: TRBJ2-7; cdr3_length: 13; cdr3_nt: TGTGCCAGCAGTCCGACAGTTTCCTACGAGCAGTACTTC; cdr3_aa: CASSPTVSYEQYF
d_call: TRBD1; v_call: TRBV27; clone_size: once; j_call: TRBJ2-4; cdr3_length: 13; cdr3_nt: TGTGCCAGCGGACGGACAGGGAAAGACATTCAGTACTTC; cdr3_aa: CASGRTGKDIQYF
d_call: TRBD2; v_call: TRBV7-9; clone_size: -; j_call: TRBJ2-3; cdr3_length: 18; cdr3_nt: TGTGCCAGCAGCTTATCGGCTAGCGGGGGGCGTTACACAGATACGCAGTATTTT; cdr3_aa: CASSLSASGGRYTDTQYF
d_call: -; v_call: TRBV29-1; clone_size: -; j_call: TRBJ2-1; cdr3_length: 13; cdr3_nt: TGCAGCGTTGAAACAGTAGATCACAATGAGCAGTTCTTC; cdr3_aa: CSVETVDHNEQFF
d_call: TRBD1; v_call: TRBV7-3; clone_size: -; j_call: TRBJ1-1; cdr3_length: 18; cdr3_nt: TGTGCCAGCAGCTTATGGGGTGGGCAGGGGGTTAAGGACACTGAAGCTTTCTTT; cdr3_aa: CASSLWGGQGVKDTEAFF
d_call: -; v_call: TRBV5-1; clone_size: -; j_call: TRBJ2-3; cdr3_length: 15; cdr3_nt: TGCGCCAGCAGCTTAATCCGCACAGGCACAGATACGCAGTATTTT; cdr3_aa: CASSLIRTGTDTQYF
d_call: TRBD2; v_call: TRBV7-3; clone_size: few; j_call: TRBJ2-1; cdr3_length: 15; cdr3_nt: TGTGCCAGCAGCCGACAGGTCGGGGGGGTCGATGAGCAGTTCTTC; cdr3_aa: CASSRQVGGVDEQFF
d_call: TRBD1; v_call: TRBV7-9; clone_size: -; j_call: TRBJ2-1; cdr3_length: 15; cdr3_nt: TGTGCCAGCAGCTCGCAGGGGGCAGGGGACAATGAGCAGTTCTTC; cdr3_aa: CASSSQGAGDNEQFF
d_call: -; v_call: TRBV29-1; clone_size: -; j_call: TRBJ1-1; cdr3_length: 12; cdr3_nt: TGCAGCGCCCCCTTGCGGGGGACTGAAGCTTTCTTT; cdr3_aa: CSAPLRGTEAFF
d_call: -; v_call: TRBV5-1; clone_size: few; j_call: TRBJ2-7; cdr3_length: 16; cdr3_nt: TGCGCCAGCAGCCCCCTGGACAGCAGGGGTTACTACGAGCAGTACTTC; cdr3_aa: CASSPLDSRGYYEQYF
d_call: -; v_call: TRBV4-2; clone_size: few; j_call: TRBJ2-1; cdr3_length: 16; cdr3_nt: TGTGCCAGCAGCCAAGATCGGGACAAGGGTTGGAATGAGCAGTTCTTC; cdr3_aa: CASSQDRDKGWNEQFF
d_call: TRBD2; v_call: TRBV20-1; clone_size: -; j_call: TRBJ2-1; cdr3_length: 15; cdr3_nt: TGCGGTGCCGCGGGGGGCTCAACGTCCTACAATGAGCAGTTCTTC; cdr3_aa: CGAAGGSTSYNEQFF
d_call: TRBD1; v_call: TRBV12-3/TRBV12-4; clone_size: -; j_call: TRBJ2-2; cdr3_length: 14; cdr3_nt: TGTGCCAGCAGAGTTCAGGGGGCAACCGGGGAGCTGTTTTTT; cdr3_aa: CASRVQGATGELFF
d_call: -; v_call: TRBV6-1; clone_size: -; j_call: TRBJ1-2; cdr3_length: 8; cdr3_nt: TGTGCCAGCCAATGGGGTACCTTC; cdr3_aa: CASQWGTF
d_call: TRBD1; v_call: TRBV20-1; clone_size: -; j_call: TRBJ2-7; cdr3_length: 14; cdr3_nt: TGCAGTGCTAGCGGACAGGGGGGTAGGTACGAGCAGTACTTC; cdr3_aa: CSASGQGGRYEQYF
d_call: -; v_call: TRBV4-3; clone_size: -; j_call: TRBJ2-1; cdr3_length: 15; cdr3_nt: TGCGCCAGCAGCCAAGCAGGGGACTCTTCCTACGAGCAGTTCTTC; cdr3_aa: CASSQAGDSSYEQFF
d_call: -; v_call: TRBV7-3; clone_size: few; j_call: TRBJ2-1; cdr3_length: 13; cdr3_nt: TGTGCCAGCAGCCCTAGGGAGTCGGGTGAGCAGTTCTTC; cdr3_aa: CASSPRESGEQFF
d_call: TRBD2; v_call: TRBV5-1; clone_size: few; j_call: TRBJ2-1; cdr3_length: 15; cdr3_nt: TGCGCCAGCAGCTTGGTGGGTAGCGGGGGCAGTGAGCAGTTCTTC; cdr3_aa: CASSLVGSGGSEQFF
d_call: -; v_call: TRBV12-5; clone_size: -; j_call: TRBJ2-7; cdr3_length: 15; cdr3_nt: TGTGCTAGTGGTTTGGCGGGGACGCCTCCCTACGAGCAGTACTTC; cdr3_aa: CASGLAGTPPYEQYF